The 18 T cell receptor beta chains below all came from one sample that was sequenced in a study of response to subunit inactivated influenza vaccine (dated by TCRdb to 2016 to 2019). The library was prepared using RT-PCR. Sequencing was performed on an Illumina HiSeq 2500. In TCRdb, the public reads were trimmed at Q25 with fastp and aligned with MiXCR, with productive beta chains retained. Identical CDR3 protein sequences are pooled into one entry, listed with their most common genes and DNA. The sample table contains more than 150,000 distinct CDR3 sequences; only one count was recorded for about a tenth of them. The leading ten clones occupy approximately 11% of the sample. The material was non-naive T cells sorted from PBMCs, obtained on the day of vaccination. The cell subset or site label, read with the paper, signifies: memory T cell fraction. Source of these receptors: a man aged 45-65 years who received an inactivated influenza vaccine. Donor details come from another sample of the same person, matched by shared clones.

Ten or more counts support this clonotype. The chain is built from TRBV10-3 and TRBJ2-3; tentatively, D is TRBD1 (5 bases). The CDR3 is 12 residues long. CDR1 is ENHRY, CDR2 SYGVKD, per germline. The V and J ends lost 5 bases and 5 bases respectively, with 8 bases between them. The CDR3 DNA is TGTGCCATCAGTAAAACAGGAGATACGCAGTATTTT. Its translation: CAISKTGDTQYF.

In its sample, this clonotype was seen many times. The rearrangement links TRBV5-6 to TRBJ2-2, with 7 nucleotides matching TRBD2. Germline V gives CDR1 SGHDT, CDR2 YYEEEE. V was pared by 7 bases and J by 5 bases, with 5 bases of the junction left unmatched. This CDR3 contains 13 residues. CDR3 sequence reads: CASLSGGTGELFF. The CDR3 nucleotides read TGTGCCAGCCTCTCCGGGGGGACCGGGGAGCTGTTTTTT.

This clonotype showed up just a few times. The gene calls are TRBV7-2 and TRBJ2-1; 14 positions agree with TRBD2. Germline loops: CDR1 SGHTA, CDR2 FQGNSA. V gave up 5 bases and J gave up 8 bases; unmatched junction bases: 8. This CDR3 spans 16 amino acids. This chain's CDR3 is CASSLRTSGRTDEQFF. CDR3 nucleotides: TGTGCCAGCAGCCTCCGGACTAGCGGGAGGACAGATGAGCAGTTCTTC.

This rearrangement joins TRBV4-2 to TRBJ2-3; tentative D call: TRBD2 (6 bases). This CDR3 is 14 amino acids long. V shed 6 bases and J shed 8 bases, with 18 bases lying between them. Germline assignment: CDR1 LGHNA and CDR2 YNFKEQ. The CDR3 nucleotides are TGTGCCAGCAGGGTATCGGGAGCACTTGGTACGCAGTATTTT. Amino acids: CASRVSGALGTQYF.

This clonotype was counted at least ten times. The chain carries TRBV3-1 and TRBJ1-1, with D possibly TRBD1 on 6 matching bases. V lost 4 bases, J lost 1 base, and 10 bases lay in between. The CDR3 spans 14 residues. Germline V gives CDR1 LGHDT, CDR2 YNNKEL (reference sequence). The CDR3 here is CASSRGQTNTEAFF. The CDR3 DNA follows: TGTGCCAGCAGCCGGGGGCAGACGAACACTGAAGCTTTCTTT.

The table lists this clonotype with many counts. This sequence joins TRBV5-1 and TRBJ2-2; D ambiguous. Germline V gene data show CDR1 as SGHRS and CDR2 as YFSETQ. Trimming left V 1 base short and J 0 bases short, with 16 bases between. The length of the CDR3 is 18 residues. The chain's CDR3 is CASSLNPDSRSNTGELFF. In nucleotides, the CDR3 is TGCGCCAGCAGCTTGAATCCGGATTCCCGCTCGAACACCGGGGAGCTGTTTTTT.

This clonotype was detected only a few times. CDR3 loop: CATSDRDTQYF. The CDR3 DNA reads TGTGCCACCAGTGACAGAGATACGCAGTATTTT. The chain combines TRBV24-1 with TRBJ2-3, with D uncertain. Trimming stripped 4 bases from V and 5 bases from J, with 3 bases between. This CDR3 has 11 residues. The germline V gene has CDR1 KGHDR and CDR2 SFDVKD.

This clonotype has at least ten counts. The rearrangement uses TRBV9 and TRBJ2-2, with D possibly being TRBD2 (7 bases). V shed 4 bases and J shed 7 bases, with 14 bases lying between them. This CDR3 is 14 amino acids long. Germline V CDR1 and CDR2: SGDLS, YYNGEE. CDR3 amino acids: CASSPSGTHGELFF. CDR3 sequence (DNA): TGTGCCAGCAGCCCCAGCGGGACACACGGGGAGCTGTTTTTT. Filled out from reference TRBV9 and TRBJ2-2, the complete variable domain reads DSGVTQTPKHLITATGQRVTLRCSPRSGDLSVYWYQQSLDQGLQFLIQYYNGEERAKGNILERFSAQQFPDLHSELNLSSLELGDSALYFCASSPSGTHGELFFGEGSRLTVL.

This clonotype has a count of ten or more. The chain links TRBV29-1 to TRBJ2-7; 9 nucleotides match TRBD1. The CDR3 is 13 residues long. CDR1 is SQVTM, CDR2 ANQGSEA, per germline. V lost 5 bases and J lost 6; bases outside the gene matches: 8. The CDR3 nucleotides read TGCAGCGTTTCACAGGGGGCAGGTTTCGAGCAGTACTTC. Translation: CSVSQGAGFEQYF.

With regard to this clonotype: A much larger clone differs by one base, so this may be a read error. The chain uses TRBV12-3 or TRBV12-4 and TRBJ2-3; 7 bases align to TRBD1. This CDR3 is 17 amino acids long. The CDR3 DNA is TGTGGCAGCAGCTCCCGGGACAGAGACCCTAGCACAGATACGCAGTATTTT. Translation gives CGSSSRDRDPSTDTQYF.

The chain recombines TRBV4-1 with TRBJ2-6, with D hard to call. Deletions cut 1 base from V and 4 bases from J, with 17 bases between. The germline V gene has CDR1 MGHRA and CDR2 YSYEKL. The CDR3 spans 18 residues. CDR3 nucleotides: TGCGCCAGCAGCCAAGGGGCCGCCTCCCGTCGAGGGGCCAACGTCCTGACTTTC. As protein: CASSQGAASRRGANVLTF.

Details on this clonotype: A clone one base away is much larger, so this may be a read error. This chain uses TRBV29-1 with TRBJ2-3, with D maybe TRBD1 (6 bases). The CDR3 contains 14 residues. The V end lost 7 bases, the J end lost 4 bases, and 18 bases lay between the germline ends. Germline loops: CDR1 SQVTM, CDR2 ANQGSEA. In nucleotides, the CDR3 is TGCAGCGCAAGGACAAGGGGGTGGTCAGATACGCAGTATTTT. Translated: CSARTRGWSDTQYF.

In this sample, this clonotype turned up many times. The chain combines TRBV5-1 with TRBJ2-2; D call uncertain. The V gene lost 0 bases and the J gene lost 5 bases, with 5 bases spanning the gap. This CDR3 region has 13 residues. The germline CDR1 and CDR2 sequences are SGHRS and YFSETQ. CDR3 loop: CASSLGETGELFF. For the CDR3, the DNA is TGCGCCAGCAGCTTGGGAGAAACCGGGGAGCTGTTTTTT.

The rearrangement joins TRBV28 to TRBJ2-1; TRBD2 agrees at 16 bases. Losses at the gene ends were 7 bases for V and 10 bases for J; bases not matched to a gene: 10. Germline V gives CDR1 MDHEN, CDR2 SYDVKM. The CDR3 has 16 residues. CDR3 coding DNA: TGTGCCAGCAAATATCCGGGACTAGCGGGGGGGAGCGAGCAGTTCTTC. As protein: CASKYPGLAGGSEQFF.

Only a few counts were recorded for this clonotype. V gene TRBV30 combines with J gene TRBJ2-1; D possibly corresponds to TRBD2 (6 bases). Germline CDR1 GTSNPN, CDR2 SVGIG (reference sequence). V was cut by 0 bases and J by 0 bases, with 12 bases left in between. There are 16 residues in the CDR3. CDR3 nucleotides: TGTGCCTGGAGTGTACAAGGACTAAGCTCCTACAATGAGCAGTTCTTC. Its protein product is CAWSVQGLSSYNEQFF.

The chain has TRBV7-3 and TRBJ2-2; TRBD2 agrees at 8 bases. This CDR3 has 14 residues. After removal of 0 bases from V and 8 bases from J, the junction contained 2 bases not matched to a gene. Germline V gene sequence: CDR1 SGHTA, CDR2 FQGTGA. The CDR3 DNA follows: TGTGCCAGCAGCTTAACTAGCGGGACTGGGGAGCTGTTTTTT. Translating it yields CASSLTSGTGELFF.

The V gene is TRBV4-3, the J gene TRBJ1-4; TRBD1 is a possible D gene (6 bases). Trimming pared 0 bases from V and 8 bases from J, leaving 13 bases between. Germline V gene sequence: CDR1 LGHNA, CDR2 YSLEER. The CDR3 is made up of 15 amino acids. CDR3 DNA sequence: TGCGCCAGCAGCCAAGATGCTACCGGGACAGAAAAACTGTTTTTT. Its protein is CASSQDATGTEKLFF.

The sample holds many counts of this clonotype. The chain combines TRBV4-3 with TRBJ1-4; 8 nucleotides align to TRBD1. The CDR3 loop spans 14 amino acids. The V and J ends lost 1 base and 6 bases, in that order; junction bases with no gene match: 1. Germline V gene sequence: CDR1 LGHNA, CDR2 YSLEER. The CDR3 region is CASSQGQGYEKLFF. DNA for the CDR3: TGCGCCAGCAGCCAAGGACAGGGGTATGAAAAACTGTTTTTT.